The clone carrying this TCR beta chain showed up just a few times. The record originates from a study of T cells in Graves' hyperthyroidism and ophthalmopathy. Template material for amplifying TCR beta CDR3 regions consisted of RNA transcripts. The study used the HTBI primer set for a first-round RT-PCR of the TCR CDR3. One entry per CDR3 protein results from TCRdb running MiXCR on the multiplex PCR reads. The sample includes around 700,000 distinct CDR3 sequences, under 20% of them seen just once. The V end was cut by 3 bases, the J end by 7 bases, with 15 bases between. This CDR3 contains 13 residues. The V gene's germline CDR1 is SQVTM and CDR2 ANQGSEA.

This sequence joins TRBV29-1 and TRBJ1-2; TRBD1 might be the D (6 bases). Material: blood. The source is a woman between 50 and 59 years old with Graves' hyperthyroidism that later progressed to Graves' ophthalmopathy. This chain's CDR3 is CSVEGQGTSGYTF. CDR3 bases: TGCAGCGTTGAGGGGCAGGGGACGAGTGGCTACACCTTC.